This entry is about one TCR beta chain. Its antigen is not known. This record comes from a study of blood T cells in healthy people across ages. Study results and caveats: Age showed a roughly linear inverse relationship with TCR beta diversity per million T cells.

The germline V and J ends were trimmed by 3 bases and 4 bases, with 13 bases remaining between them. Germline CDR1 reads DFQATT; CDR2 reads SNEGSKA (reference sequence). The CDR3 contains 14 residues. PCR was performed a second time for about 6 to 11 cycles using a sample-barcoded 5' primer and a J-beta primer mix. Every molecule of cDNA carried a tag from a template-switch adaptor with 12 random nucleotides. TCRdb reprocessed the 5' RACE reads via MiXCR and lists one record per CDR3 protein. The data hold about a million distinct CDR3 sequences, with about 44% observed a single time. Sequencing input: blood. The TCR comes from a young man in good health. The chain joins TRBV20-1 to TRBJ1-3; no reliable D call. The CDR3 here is CSASLDLMGNTIYF. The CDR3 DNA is TGCAGTGCTAGTCTCGACCTAATGGGAAACACCATATATTTT.